Sequencing of this T cell receptor beta chain was carried out in a study of T cell repertoires in cytomegalovirus infection. Turning to the study itself: Indications of both CMV infection and matching HLA type were provided by public TCR beta signatures.

TCRdb analysed the reads with MiXCR anew, one entry per CDR3 protein. The data hold around 530,000 distinct CDR3 sequences, with less than 30% observed a single time. The study's findings and limits: CMV carriers with the relevant HLA were identified by cumulative public TCR beta family frequency. The ex vivo response was dominated by HLA-C-restricted CMV-specific TCR beta clonotypes.

The CDR3 sequence is 12 residues long. V was cut by 5 bases and J by 8 bases, with 9 bases left in between. Germline V gives CDR1 SGHTA, CDR2 FQGNSA. This clonotype was seen a handful of times. Its target is not known. The chain combines TRBV7-2 with TRBJ2-2; D uncertain. What was sequenced was PBMCs. The receptor was isolated from a human donor in good health (CMV status not recorded). Some clones in this sample may be carry-over from other donors' samples. The CDR3 DNA is TGTGCCAGCAGCCGCAGTTTGGGGGAGCTGTTTTTT. It translates to CASSRSLGELFF.